These 10 T cell receptor beta chains share one sample of origin, sequenced in a study of T cell changes during pregnancy in multiple sclerosis. TCRdb's copy holds only in-frame clones and misses some; the assay was immunoSEQ multiplex PCR. The table records tens of thousands of clones, 85% to 95% of them present only once. Sample: peripheral blood, taken in the first trimester of pregnancy. The receptors were gathered from a female donor with multiple sclerosis, enrolled in a pregnancy study.

This chain connects TRBV7-2 to TRBJ2-7; 14 bases align to TRBD2. The V gene's germline CDR1 is SGHTA and CDR2 FQGNSA. CDR3 length: 15 amino acids. After removal of 3 bases from V and 7 bases from J, the junction contained 5 bases not matched to a gene. In DNA, the CDR3 is TGTGCCAGCAGCTTTCGGACTAGCGGGAGGAATGAGCAGTACTTC. Its translation: CASSFRTSGRNEQYF.

This chain uses TRBV30 with TRBJ2-3; the D gene is possibly TRBD2 (6 bases). Trimming left V 2 bases short and J 8 bases short, with 11 bases between. CDR3 size: 12 residues. CDR1 and CDR2 from the germline V gene are GTSNPN and SVGIG (reference sequence). CDR3 region: CAWSISGRTQYF. Here the CDR3 DNA reads TGTGCCTGGAGTATTAGCGGACGTACGCAGTATTTT.

This chain connects TRBV27 to TRBJ1-2; unclear D gene. CDR1 and CDR2 (germline): MNHEY, SMNVEV (reference sequence). The CDR3 sequence is 13 residues long. Trimming took off 2 bases at V and 3 bases at J, with 7 bases between the two ends. DNA of the CDR3: TGTGCCAGCAGTTTAGGACTCCACTATGGCTACACCTTC. Its protein is CASSLGLHYGYTF.

The chain combines TRBV5-4 with TRBJ1-6; 7 bases are shared with TRBD1. The CDR3 loop spans 17 amino acids. CDR1 and CDR2 (germline): SGHNT, YYREEE (reference sequence). With V trimmed by 4 bases and J by 2 bases, 9 bases remained unmatched. The CDR3, as DNA: TGTGCCAGCAGCCTAGAGATAGGGACAGCCTATAATTCACCCCTCCACTTT. It encodes CASSLEIGTAYNSPLHF.

The J gene is TRBJ2-3, the V gene TRBV9, with 10 positions matching TRBD2. Germline lookup yields CDR1 SGDLS and CDR2 YYNGEE. V dropped 10 bases and J dropped 0; count of bases not matched to a gene: 5. This CDR3 contains 14 residues. The CDR3 region is CASQREGSTDTQYF. CDR3 sequence (DNA): TGTGCCTCACAGCGGGAGGGGAGCACAGATACGCAGTATTTT. The whole variable domain, remainder taken from reference TRBV9 and TRBJ2-3, is DSGVTQTPKHLITATGQRVTLRCSPRSGDLSVYWYQQSLDQGLQFLIQYYNGEERAKGNILERFSAQQFPDLHSELNLSSLELGDSALYFCASQREGSTDTQYFGPGTRLTVL.

CDR3 in DNA: TGTGCCAGCAGTGAGATAAAGACTAATCAGCCCCAGCATTTT. It specifies CASSEIKTNQPQHF. The J gene is TRBJ1-5, the V gene TRBV2; D unresolved. The CDR3 runs 14 residues. Germline V gene lookup returns CDR1 SNHLY and CDR2 FYNNEI. Trimming stripped 3 bases from V and 4 bases from J, with 10 bases between.

The chain links TRBV30 to TRBJ1-5, with D possibly TRBD1 on 5 matching bases. Trimming removed 2 bases from V and 3 bases from J, with 14 bases in between. The CDR3 totals 15 residues. Germline V gene lookup returns CDR1 GTSNPN and CDR2 SVGIG (reference sequence). CDR3 loop: CAWSTGTYINQPQHF. In DNA, the CDR3 is TGTGCCTGGAGTACCGGGACTTATATCAATCAGCCCCAGCATTTT.

This chain joins TRBV6-6 and TRBJ1-3; 7 bases are a match to TRBD1. The CDR3 extends over 16 amino acids. CDR1 is MNHNY, CDR2 SVGAGI, per germline (reference sequence). V lost 4 bases and J lost 0; bases outside the gene matches: 6. DNA of the CDR3: TGTGCCAGCAGTTTGGAGGGGGCCCTCTCTGGAAACACCATATATTTT. Protein product: CASSLEGALSGNTIYF.

The J gene is TRBJ2-7, the V gene TRBV19, with 9 bases fitting TRBD1. Germline assignment: CDR1 LNHDA and CDR2 SQIVND (reference sequence). V shed 4 bases, J shed 10 bases, and the junction held 11 bases outside the gene matches. This CDR3 has 14 residues. CDR3 sequence: CASSTEKQGAKQYF. CDR3 in DNA: TGTGCCAGTAGTACAGAAAAACAGGGGGCGAAACAGTACTTC.

CDR3 bases: TGTGCCAGCAGTTTAATGGGGGGATTAGATGGGCATTTT. Translation: CASSLMGGLDGHF. V and J are TRBV28 and TRBJ1-5; weak D call: TRBD1 (5 bases). CDR3 length: 13 amino acids. Trimming pared 2 bases from V and 15 bases from J, leaving 17 bases between. From germline, CDR1 is MDHEN and CDR2 SYDVKM.